This T cell receptor (beta chain) appears in the sequencing data of a study of blood T cell repertoires in COVID-19. Overall study: Specimens from acute and convalescent COVID-19 originated in the United States, Italy and Spain. The cDNA or gDNA used as material had been derived from T cells, B-cell-depleted T cells, or PBMCs.

Original processing methods: It was from reference gene primer amplification that nucleated cell counts were estimated. Assay: immunoSEQ multiplex PCR; the TCRdb copy retains only in-frame clones and omits some. The V and J calls and clone size are taken from that table; D and trimming were inferred from the DNA. This sample yields more than 100,000 clones, of which approximately 90% are seen a single time; under 4% belongs to the top ten. Germline V CDR1 and CDR2: MNHNS, SASEGT. V lost 3 bases and J lost 1; bases outside the gene matches: 7. The CDR3 extends over 16 amino acids. The receptor's source is a man aged 50 or older in a cohort sampled during active COVID-19. The sample taken for sequencing was peripheral blood. This rearrangement joins TRBV6-1 to TRBJ1-2; TRBD1 agrees at 8 bases. The DNA of the CDR3 is TGTGCCAGCAGTGATCCTCGGACAGGGAATAACTATGGCTACACCTTC. This codes for CASSDPRTGNNYGYTF.